Following are 32 T cell receptor beta chains from one sample sequenced in a study of cytomegalovirus exposure and HLA in healthy donors. The PCR ran on 60 Vbeta and 13 Jbeta primers. Data came from immunoSEQ multiplex PCR; TCRdb stores just in-frame clones and leaves some out. The sample gives 110,000 to 150,000 clones, approximately 84% of which show up once; roughly 9.7% is in the top ten. Sequencing was done on a sample of PBMCs. The receptors were gathered from a woman in her sixties in good health and CMV-seropositive.

The rearrangement uses TRBV10-3 and TRBJ2-2; D gene ambiguous. Germline lookup yields CDR1 ENHRY and CDR2 SYGVKD. V lost 0 bases and J lost 6, with 8 bases in between. The CDR3 runs to 14 residues. The CDR3 nucleotides read TGTGCCATCAGTGAGTCGATGGCCGCCGGGGAGCTGTTTTTT. Amino acids: CAISESMAAGELFF.

V is TRBV7-9 and J is TRBJ2-3, with TRBD2 identical over 13 bases. The V segment lost 6 bases and the J segment 2 bases; nucleotides outside the gene matches: 5. Germline CDR1 and CDR2: SEHNR and FQNEAQ (reference sequence). The CDR3 is 16 residues long. The CDR3 region is CASSWTSGRITDTQYF. CDR3 nucleotides: TGTGCCAGCAGTTGGACTAGCGGGAGAATCACAGATACGCAGTATTTT.

J is TRBJ2-3 and V is TRBV6-5, with 7 bases aligning to TRBD1. CDR3 length: 15 residues. J gave up 2 bases and V 0 bases, and 2 bases lay outside the gene matches. Germline CDR1 is MNHEY and CDR2 is SVGAGI. The CDR3 loop is CASSYSGGFTDTQYF. The CDR3 nucleotides are TGTGCCAGCAGTTACTCAGGGGGCTTCACAGATACGCAGTATTTT.

This clone turned up a few times. The J gene is TRBJ2-3, the V gene TRBV6-1, with a tentative D call TRBD1 (5 bases). The V end was cut by 6 bases, the J end by 7 bases, with 14 bases between. Germline V lookup: CDR1 MNHNS, CDR2 SASEGT. The CDR3 has 13 amino acids. CDR3 bases: TGTGCCAGCAGCTTTACAGGAGAAAATACGCAGTATTTT. Translation: CASSFTGENTQYF.

A note on this clone: Other DNA sequences within the sample encode an identical CDR3. J is TRBJ2-7 and V is TRBV4-3; perhaps TRBD2 as D (6 bases). This CDR3 region has 15 residues. Looked up from germline, CDR1 is LGHNA and CDR2 is YSLEER. Trimming stripped 1 base from V and 3 bases from J, with 13 bases between. CDR3 sequence reads: CASSQGASGRYEQYF. DNA for the CDR3: TGCGCCAGCAGCCAAGGGGCCAGCGGGCGCTACGAGCAGTACTTC.

The chain combines TRBV19 with TRBJ2-2; 9 bases fit TRBD1. The trim removed 8 bases at V and 6 bases at J, leaving 7 bases unmatched. Germline-derived CDR1 and CDR2 are LNHDA and SQIVND (reference sequence). CDR3 length equals 14 residues. The CDR3: CASSKGQGSGELFF. CDR3 nucleotide sequence: TGTGCCAGTTCTAAAGGACAGGGGTCCGGGGAGCTGTTTTTT.

The chain carries TRBV11-2 and TRBJ2-2; 7 nucleotides align to TRBD2. The germline gives CDR1 SGHAT, CDR2 FQNNGV. V was pared by 2 bases and J by 6 bases, with 6 bases of the junction left unmatched. The CDR3 has 15 residues. CDR3 sequence reads: CASSLRGRAAGELFF. The CDR3 nucleotides read TGTGCCAGCAGCTTAAGAGGGAGGGCCGCCGGGGAGCTGTTTTTT.

The chain has TRBV4-1 and TRBJ2-7; TRBD1 matches at 9 bases. Unmatched junction bases numbered 9, after V lost 4 bases and J lost 5 bases. Germline V gene lookup returns CDR1 MGHRA and CDR2 YSYEKL. This CDR3 has 15 amino acids. This chain's CDR3 is CASSPPTGGANEQYF. CDR3 in DNA: TGCGCCAGCAGCCCTCCGACAGGGGGGGCGAACGAGCAGTACTTC.

The V call is TRBV9, the J call TRBJ2-7, with 7 bases matching TRBD1. Germline lookup yields CDR1 SGDLS and CDR2 YYNGEE. Germline trimming cut 4 bases from V and 0 bases from J; bases unmatched to any gene: 10. The CDR3 spans 16 residues. The CDR3 here is CASSTAGTAVSYEQYF. CDR3 nucleotides: TGTGCCAGCAGCACCGCAGGGACAGCCGTCTCCTACGAGCAGTACTTC.

The genes are TRBV27 and TRBJ1-1, with 7 bases identical to TRBD1. V shed 3 bases and J 1 base; nucleotides not matched to a gene: 5. Germline V gene data show CDR1 as MNHEY and CDR2 as SMNVEV (reference sequence). The CDR3 extends over 15 amino acids. The CDR3 DNA follows: TGTGCCAGCAGTTTGGGGACAGTGGGGAACACTGAAGCTTTCTTT. It encodes CASSLGTVGNTEAFF.

For this clone: This same CDR3 is encoded by further DNA sequences in the sample. The gene calls are TRBV15 and TRBJ2-1; the D is unclear. Germline V gene sequence: CDR1 LNHNV, CDR2 YYDKDF (reference sequence). The CDR3 totals 14 residues. Trimming pared 0 bases from V and 5 bases from J, leaving 8 bases between. The DNA of the CDR3 is TGTGCCACCAGCAGAGACGGCGGTAACAATGAGCAGTTCTTC. As protein: CATSRDGGNNEQFF.

The rearrangement joins TRBV19 to TRBJ1-2; TRBD1 agrees at 12 bases. Germline CDR1 and CDR2: LNHDA and SQIVND (reference sequence). The V segment lost 4 bases and the J segment 7 bases; nucleotides outside the gene matches: 7. This CDR3 is 15 amino acids long. In DNA, the CDR3 is TGTGCCAGTAGTAGACCGGGACAGGGGGCGCCTGGCTACACCTTC. Amino acids: CASSRPGQGAPGYTF. Complete variable domain (other parts from reference TRBV19 and TRBJ1-2): DGGITQSPKYLFRKEGQNVTLSCEQNLNHDAMYWYRQDPGQGLRLIYYSQIVNDFQKGDIAEGYSVSREKKESFPLTVTSAQKNPTAFYLCASSRPGQGAPGYTFGSGTRLTVV.

The chain employs TRBV14 and TRBJ1-1; TRBD1 might be the D (5 bases). CDR1 is SGHDN, CDR2 FVKESK, per germline. Between the trimmed V and J ends, which lost 2 bases and 7 bases, there was a span of 14 bases. This CDR3 region has 14 residues. CDR3 nucleotide sequence: TGTGCCAGCAGCCAAATCGCGACAGCATATGAAGCTTTCTTT. It codes for CASSQIATAYEAFF.

The chain joins TRBV28 to TRBJ1-1, with D possibly TRBD1 on 5 matching bases. V lost 8 bases to trimming and J lost 6 bases, with 19 bases between them. Germline assignment: CDR1 MDHEN and CDR2 SYDVKM. This CDR3 has 14 residues. This CDR3 is CASSQQALASEAFF. CDR3 bases: TGTGCCAGCTCCCAACAGGCCCTCGCATCTGAAGCTTTCTTT. Based on the CDR3 plus reference TRBV28 and TRBJ1-1, the full variable domain is DVKVTQSSRYLVKRTGEKVFLECVQDMDHENMFWYRQDPGLGLRLIYFSYDVKMKEKGDIPEGYSVSREKKERFSLILESASTNQTSMYLCASSQQALASEAFFGQGTRLTVV.

The genes are TRBV9 and TRBJ2-3, with TRBD2 matching over 12 bases. Losses at the gene ends were 0 bases for V and 1 base for J; bases not matched to a gene: 6. CDR3 size: 18 residues. From germline, CDR1 is SGDLS and CDR2 YYNGEE. CDR3 protein: CASSVAPSGRVGTDTQYF. CDR3 coding DNA: TGTGCCAGCAGCGTAGCCCCTAGCGGGAGGGTCGGCACAGATACGCAGTATTTT.

This chain connects TRBV12-5 to TRBJ1-6; unclear D gene. This CDR3 is built from 12 residues. CDR1 is LGHNT and CDR2 is FRNRAP in the germline V gene. Trimming removed 8 bases from V and 5 bases from J, with 7 bases in between. For the CDR3, the DNA is TGTGCTAGTTCCTTAAATAATTCACCCCTCCACTTT. The encoded protein is CASSLNNSPLHF.

This clone was detected once. The chain joins TRBV28 to TRBJ1-5; 7 bases fit TRBD1. Germline V CDR1 and CDR2: MDHEN, SYDVKM. The CDR3 length is 16 residues. After removal of 5 bases from V and 2 bases from J, the junction contained 9 bases not matched to a gene. The CDR3 loop reads CASSPIVGTGNQPQHF. The DNA of the CDR3 is TGTGCCAGCAGTCCCATCGTGGGGACAGGCAATCAGCCCCAGCATTTT.

The J gene is TRBJ2-3, the V gene TRBV28; 8 bases map to TRBD1. Germline V gene lookup returns CDR1 MDHEN and CDR2 SYDVKM. The CDR3 runs 16 residues. With V trimmed by 11 bases and J by 3 bases, 16 bases remained unmatched. DNA of the CDR3: TGTGCCGGTGGGACCAGGGGGCCTTATGATACAGATACGCAGTATTTT. It encodes CAGGTRGPYDTDTQYF.

The genes are TRBV19 and TRBJ1-1; TRBD1 matches at 7 bases. The V gene's germline CDR1 is LNHDA and CDR2 SQIVND (reference sequence). The CDR3 has 15 amino acids. V shed 3 bases, J shed 3 bases, and the junction held 7 bases outside the gene matches. CDR3 DNA sequence: TGTGCCAGTAGTATTGGGGCCAGGGGGTACACTGAAGCTTTCTTT. Protein: CASSIGARGYTEAFF.

The rearrangement uses TRBV28 and TRBJ1-2, with no clear D. The CDR3 length is 14 residues. V was shortened by 5 bases and J by 4 bases, with 14 bases between the two germline ends. Germline CDR1 and CDR2: MDHEN and SYDVKM. CDR3 sequence (DNA): TGTGCCAGCAGTCCAGCCGGGTGGCTCTATGGCTACACCTTC. It translates to CASSPAGWLYGYTF.

This chain connects TRBV9 to TRBJ2-7, with D possibly matching TRBD2 (5 bases). The CDR3 is 15 residues long. Trimming took 0 bases from V and 0 from J, leaving 10 bases between them. Germline V CDR1 and CDR2: SGDLS, YYNGEE. The CDR3 spells CASSVGSGSSYEQYF. In DNA, the CDR3 is TGTGCCAGCAGCGTAGGGAGCGGTAGCTCCTACGAGCAGTACTTC.

V is TRBV5-6 and J is TRBJ2-3, with D maybe TRBD2 (6 bases). Deletions cut 4 bases from V and 0 bases from J, with 15 bases between. The germline CDR1 and CDR2 sequences are SGHDT and YYEEEE. This CDR3 contains 16 residues. The CDR3 region has the DNA TGTGCCAGCAGCACACGGCGGGAAGGGAGCACAGATACGCAGTATTTT. Its protein is CASSTRREGSTDTQYF.

This clone has just a few counts. V gene TRBV7-2 combines with J gene TRBJ2-3; D is possibly TRBD1 (5 bases). Germline assignment: CDR1 SGHTA and CDR2 FQGNSA. The CDR3 sequence is 14 residues long. Trimming stripped 3 bases from V and 1 base from J, with 8 bases between. CDR3 sequence reads: CASSLGLGTDTQYF. Here the CDR3 DNA reads TGTGCCAGCAGCTTGGGGCTTGGCACAGATACGCAGTATTTT.

This chain joins TRBV30 and TRBJ2-6; no definite D call. This CDR3 is 13 amino acids long. Germline assignment: CDR1 GTSNPN and CDR2 SVGIG (reference sequence). The V end was cut by 5 bases, the J end by 0 bases, with 5 bases between. CDR3 in amino acids: CAWGTSGANVLTF. The CDR3 DNA reads as TGTGCCTGGGGCACCTCTGGGGCCAACGTCCTGACTTTC.

This chain uses TRBV4-1 with TRBJ2-5; possible D gene TRBD2, 7 bases. This CDR3 is 17 amino acids long. Germline V gene sequence: CDR1 MGHRA, CDR2 YSYEKL. Trimming cost V 0 bases and J 2 bases, with 16 bases left between them. Here the CDR3 DNA reads TGCGCCAGCAGCCAAGATCGGGGGGCAAGTGAGCAAGAGACCCAGTACTTC. This encodes CASSQDRGASEQETQYF.

V usage is TRBV5-1 and J usage is TRBJ2-3; 9 bases are a match to TRBD2. Losses at the gene ends were 0 bases for V and 0 bases for J; bases not matched to a gene: 5. This CDR3 is 17 amino acids long. CDR1 and CDR2 from the germline V gene are SGHRS and YFSETQ. CDR3 sequence (DNA): TGCGCCAGCAGCTTGGCCGGGACTAGCACTAGCACAGATACGCAGTATTTT. Residues: CASSLAGTSTSTDTQYF.

The chain recombines TRBV7-6 with TRBJ1-3; no clear D. Trimming removed 1 base at V and 8 bases at J, with 18 bases between. This CDR3 comprises 16 residues. Germline V gives CDR1 SGHVS, CDR2 FNYEAQ. CDR3 DNA: TGTGCCAGCAGCTTAGGCAGCATCGGAGGCGCAGACACCATATATTTT. It specifies CASSLGSIGGADTIYF.

The J gene is TRBJ1-4, the V gene TRBV4-3, with a possible D match to TRBD1 (5 bases). V gave up 0 bases and J gave up 0 bases, with 14 bases separating them. Looked up from germline, CDR1 is LGHNA and CDR2 is YSLEER. The length of the CDR3 is 18 residues. CDR3 bases: TGCGCCAGCAGCCAAGATGCCGGGGGTGGGGCAACTAATGAAAAACTGTTTTTT. This codes for CASSQDAGGGATNEKLFF.

The CDR3 region has the DNA TGTGCCAGTATCCCGGGGGTGGGGTTAATCACCTACGAGCAGTACTTC. Amino acids: CASIPGVGLITYEQYF. The V and J genes are TRBV19 and TRBJ2-7, with TRBD2 as a possible D gene (6 bases). Trimming removed 7 bases at V and 2 bases at J, with 21 bases between. This CDR3 region has 16 residues. Germline V gives CDR1 LNHDA, CDR2 SQIVND (reference sequence).

The chain carries TRBV11-3 and TRBJ1-1, with D perhaps TRBD1 (6 bases). The CDR3 loop spans 13 amino acids. Trimming removed 2 bases at V and 4 bases at J, with 8 bases between. Germline CDR1 reads SGHNT; CDR2 reads YENEEA. The CDR3: CASSLKGGTEAFF. The CDR3 DNA reads as TGTGCCAGCAGCTTAAAAGGGGGCACTGAAGCTTTCTTT.

The table lists this clone with a few counts. This rearrangement joins TRBV30 to TRBJ2-5; TRBD1 aligns across 7 bases. The end of the DNA is better explained by TRBJ2-7, so the J call may be wrong. CDR1 is GTSNPN, CDR2 SVGIG, per germline (reference sequence). This CDR3 region has 13 residues. CDR3: CAWKTGNSYEQYF. CDR3 in DNA: TGTGCCTGGAAGACAGGGAACTCCTACGAGCAGTACTTC.

The rearrangement links TRBV7-3 to TRBJ1-1, with a possible D match to TRBD1 (5 bases). Germline V gene lookup returns CDR1 SGHTA and CDR2 FQGTGA. Trimming stripped 3 bases from V and 6 bases from J, with 11 bases between. CDR3 size: 13 residues. The CDR3 nucleotides read TGTGCCAGCAGCTTCAGGGTAGAGGCTGAAGCTTTCTTT. The encoded protein is CASSFRVEAEAFF.